This T cell receptor (beta chain) was observed in a study of shared clonotypes between healthy human individuals (dated by TCRdb to about 2020). Looking at the study overall: A couple of women and three men aged 18 to 49 years were included in the cohort. Different laboratories and diverse techniques were used to prepare libraries and sequence TCR repertoires, to increase sequencing depth and limit assay-specific biases. To estimate repertoire size and how much clonotype sharing occurs between individuals, the study deeply sequenced the blood TCR repertoires of about five healthy adults. Each donor's leukapheresis produced roughly between about 0.9 and 9.5 billion PBMCs. For each donor, three plates each were used for CD4 naive and CD4 memory, two plates were used for CD8 naive, and one plate was used for CD8 memory. General findings and caveats noted by the study authors: Rarefaction of sorted-subset datasets indicated incomplete sequencing despite the large sequencing depth. Pairwise subsampling indicated that sequencing depth was expected to affect the degree of clonotype sharing among donors. The small number of donors limited the genetic and exposure-history diversity represented. Sampling was restricted to blood, and TCR repertoires in tissues likely differ from the TCR repertoires found in blood. Compared with non-shared clonotypes, clonotypes shared by all four sorted-subset donors had higher generation probabilities. Across four donors, roughly 5.1% of naive CD4, roughly 3.8% of naive CD8, approximately 2.5% of memory CD4, and 0.4% to 0.45% of memory CD8 clonotypes were shared. Estimated clonotype richness was generally larger for naive than for memory subsets.

Using the deep immunoSEQ assay, multiplex PCR amplified TCR CDR3 regions from genomic DNA. Extracted genomic DNA from each cell subset was spread evenly across all wells of several immunoSEQ 96-well plates, with each plate serving as a replicate. For sorted subsets, around 0.2 ug genomic DNA, equal to tens of thousands of T cell genomes, was loaded into each replicate PCR. Purified libraries were measured with a Qubit 3.0 fluorometer, size-checked on a Bioanalyzer 2100, and measured again with the KAPA Library Quantification kit. Each immunoSEQ 96-well plate was sequenced on its own single-read 150-cycle Illumina NextSeq 550 flow cell. The paper's processing steps were these. The immunoSEQ output contained only junctional sequences without quality scores, so filtering could not match that applied to full-length reads. To assign V/J genes and CDR3, sequences were annotated using PyIR, a Python wrapper for IgBLAST v1.9, with IMGT germline references. Any read was removed if the V/J assignment was weak (E-value above 1e-6), the CDR3 was missing, or the read contained stop codons, out-of-frame junctions, or ambiguous translated residues. V3J clonotypes were defined as sequences sharing an identical inferred V gene, J gene, and CDR3 amino acid sequence. The percentage overlap between two repertoires was calculated by dividing the number of shared unique clonotypes by the size of the smaller repertoire. Three approaches were used to assess repertoire richness: RTK rarefaction, the Chao1 estimator, and Recon v2.1 estimates of unobserved clonotypes. For all TCRbeta clonotypes obtained by the gDNA method from a few donors, generation probabilities were computed with OLGA. The table comes from immuneACCESS by way of TCRdb, which keeps in-frame sequences with V and J called. Part of the clones is missing from these tables; in studies checked, under half for an unresolved V gene and the rest for unknown reasons. V and J calls and clone size are copied from that table; D and trimming were computed from the DNA. The sample records approximately 1,500,000 clones, roughly 96% of which are singletons. The ten largest clones capture more than 0.9% of the sample.

The germline V gene specifies SNHLY as CDR1 and FYNNEI as CDR2. The V and J ends are trimmed by 6 bases and 5 bases, leaving 13 bases between them. The CDR3 numbers 13 residues from cysteine through phenylalanine. Only the CDR3 portion is preserved as DNA: 39 bases, with reading frame beginning at the first base. Donors were healthy HIV-negative adults with no recently reported acute infections or vaccinations. All donors were Caucasian adults living in Nashville, Tennessee, USA. Magnetic negative selection was used to enrich CD4+ T cells, after which naive cells were positively selected on CD45RA and the negative fraction became the memory subset. After blood collection by leukapheresis, PBMCs were isolated using Ficoll-Histopaque density gradient centrifugation and then cryopreserved in the vapor phase of liquid nitrogen. Purity and quantity of every magnetically sorted T cell population were checked by analytical flow cytometry. From each sorted fraction, genomic DNA was isolated and quantified by UV absorbance on a Nanodrop 2000c.

As regards this clone: It has no known antigen specificity. Qualities for individual bases were not recorded, and no much larger clone is one base off.

The receptor chain draws on TRBV2 and TRBJ1-2; too little of a D gene remains to name it. The sequenced material came from naive CD4+ T cells sorted from blood. Sample cell subset or site, as interpreted from the label and publication: CD45RA+ positively selected. The receptor's source is a man under 40 in good health. In nucleotides, the sequence is TGTGCCAGCAGCCCAGATGGAGGTTATGGCTACACCTTC. Its coded protein is CASSPDGGYGYTF.